The 30 T cell receptor beta chains below all came from one sample that was sequenced in a study of Graves' ophthalmopathy and Graves' hyperthyroidism. Amplifying from RNA transcripts, the study obtained TCR beta CDR3 regions. First-round RT-PCR with HTBI primers preceded a second-round multiplex PCR. TCRdb passed the multiplex PCR reads through MiXCR, listing each CDR3 protein once. This sample has 200,000 to 250,000 distinct CDR3 sequences, with around 28% found just once. Sequenced material: peripheral blood. The receptor set was obtained from a man aged 50-59 years with Graves' ophthalmopathy.

This clonotype has just one count. This chain uses TRBV7-9 with TRBJ2-2; D is possibly TRBD2 (6 bases). Germline lookup yields CDR1 SEHNR and CDR2 FQNEAQ (reference sequence). V was clipped by 5 bases and J by 1 base, with 11 bases between them. The CDR3 extends over 15 amino acids. CDR3 protein: CASSQGGRNTGELFF. CDR3 bases: TGTGCCAGCAGCCAGGGAGGCAGGAACACCGGGGAGCTGTTTTTT.

The chain is built from TRBV29-1 and TRBJ2-5, with 14 bases lining up with TRBD2. Germline values: CDR1 SQVTM, CDR2 ANQGSEA. The CDR3 runs to 14 residues. V dropped 5 bases and J dropped 5; count of bases not matched to a gene: 4. The DNA for the CDR3 is TGCAGCGTTTTGACTAGCGGGAGGGGGGAGACCCAGTACTTC. Translation: CSVLTSGRGETQYF.

This clonotype was observed at least ten times. The rearrangement links TRBV13 to TRBJ1-1; D uncertain. The CDR3 is made up of 13 amino acids. V was trimmed by 4 bases and J by 3 bases, leaving 9 bases between them. Germline V gene data show CDR1 as PRHDT and CDR2 as FYEKMQ (reference sequence). In DNA, the CDR3 is TGTGCCAGCAGCTACAGAGGATACACTGAAGCTTTCTTT. Its translation is CASSYRGYTEAFF. The full variable domain, with the rest looked up from reference TRBV13 and TRBJ1-1, is AAGVIQSPRHLIKEKRETATLKCYPIPRHDTVYWYQQGPGQDPQFLISFYEKMQSDKGSIPDRFSAQQFSDYHSELNMSSLELGDSALYFCASSYRGYTEAFFGQGTRLTVV.

This clonotype was found many times. The rearrangement links TRBV29-1 to TRBJ1-1; TRBD1 is a possible D gene (6 bases). There are 13 residues in the CDR3. Germline V gene data show CDR1 as SQVTM and CDR2 as ANQGSEA. Trimming stripped 7 bases from V and 2 bases from J, with 14 bases between. DNA for the CDR3: TGCAGCGGTTTGGGACAATCCAACACTGAAGCTTTCTTT. It encodes CSGLGQSNTEAFF.

This sequence joins TRBV9 and TRBJ2-4; D possibly uses TRBD1 or TRBD2 (5 bases each). Trimming removed 3 bases at V and 6 bases at J, with 13 bases between. Per germline, CDR1 SGDLS and CDR2 YYNGEE. CDR3 length: 14 residues. The CDR3 nucleotides read TGTGCCAGCAGCGGCGTAGGGGACCTAAACATTCAGTACTTC. Translation gives CASSGVGDLNIQYF. Filled out from reference TRBV9 and TRBJ2-4, the complete variable domain reads DSGVTQTPKHLITATGQRVTLRCSPRSGDLSVYWYQQSLDQGLQFLIQYYNGEERAKGNILERFSAQQFPDLHSELNLSSLELGDSALYFCASSGVGDLNIQYFGAGTRLSVL.

This clonotype was recorded many times. The chain links TRBV2 to TRBJ2-7; a weak D match, TRBD1 (5 bases). The CDR3 extends over 14 amino acids. CDR1 is SNHLY, CDR2 FYNNEI, per germline. V was shortened by 6 bases and J by 0 bases, with 12 bases between the two germline ends. The CDR3 loop reads CASSAQESSYEQYF. The DNA for the CDR3 is TGTGCCAGCAGCGCACAGGAGAGCTCCTACGAGCAGTACTTC. The entire variable domain, with the rest obtained from reference TRBV2 and TRBJ2-7, is as follows: EPEVTQTPSHQVTQMGQEVILRCVPISNHLYFYWYRQILGQKVEFLVSFYNNEISEKSEIFDDQFSVERPDGSNFTLKIRSTKLEDSAMYFCASSAQESSYEQYFGPGTRLTVT.

Many counts were recorded for this clonotype. The CDR3 region is CSVLLPGPSTDTQYF. The CDR3 nucleotides read TGCAGCGTTCTCTTGCCTGGGCCTAGCACAGATACGCAGTATTTT. The chain is built from TRBV29-1 and TRBJ2-3; no reliable D call. This CDR3 region has 15 residues. The V gene lost 5 bases and the J gene lost 0 bases, with 15 bases spanning the gap. Germline CDR1 and CDR2: SQVTM and ANQGSEA.

This clonotype has a count of ten or more. This chain links TRBV29-1 with TRBJ2-5; D is perhaps TRBD2 (6 bases). This CDR3 has 12 amino acids. V dropped 6 bases and J dropped 4 bases, with 12 bases sitting between them. Germline CDR1 is SQVTM and CDR2 is ANQGSEA. CDR3 residues: CSVADGRETQYF. CDR3 sequence (DNA): TGCAGCGTAGCGGACGGGAGAGAGACCCAGTACTTC.

This clonotype was picked up many times. The chain uses TRBV24-1 and TRBJ2-5; D tentatively reads TRBD1 or TRBD2 (6 bases each). CDR1 is KGHDR, CDR2 SFDVKD, per germline. The germline V and J ends were trimmed by 4 bases and 2 bases, with 13 bases remaining between them. The CDR3 extends over 15 amino acids. CDR3 nucleotide sequence: TGTGCCACCAGTGACCCGCGGGACATTCAAGAGACCCAGTACTTC. As protein: CATSDPRDIQETQYF.

In this sample, this clonotype turned up many times. CDR3 DNA sequence: TGCAGCGTTTTGGTCAACTACGAGCAGTACTTC. Protein product: CSVLVNYEQYF. The V gene is TRBV29-1, the J gene TRBJ2-7; no definite D call. Germline CDR1 SQVTM, CDR2 ANQGSEA. This CDR3 is 11 amino acids long. The V gene lost 5 bases and the J gene lost 3 bases, with 8 bases spanning the gap.

This clonotype was seen many times. The chain links TRBV27 to TRBJ1-5; possible D gene TRBD1, 6 bases. Germline V gene sequence: CDR1 MNHEY, CDR2 SMNVEV (reference sequence). The CDR3 runs 15 residues. V dropped 8 bases and J dropped 5 bases, with 19 bases sitting between them. CDR3 DNA sequence: TGTGCCAGCGGTCGGGCGGGGGCTGGGGATCAGCCCCAGCATTTT. Its translation is CASGRAGAGDQPQHF.

This clonotype occurred once. The chain uses TRBV6-2 or TRBV6-3 and TRBJ2-7; TRBD2 matches at 10 bases. Germline V gene data show CDR1 as MNHEY and CDR2 as SVGEGT. V dropped 6 bases and J dropped 5; count of bases not matched to a gene: 7. The length of the CDR3 is 14 residues. The CDR3 protein is CASSSGGLANEQYF. The CDR3 DNA reads TGTGCCAGCAGCTCGGGGGGACTAGCGAACGAGCAGTACTTC.

This rearrangement joins TRBV12-3 or TRBV12-4 to TRBJ1-1; 8 nucleotides line up with TRBD1. J lost 5 bases, V lost 7 bases, and 6 bases had no gene match. The CDR3 runs to 13 residues. For the CDR3, the DNA is TGTGCCAGCACCCAGGGGGCAGGAACTGAAGCTTTCTTT. Its translation: CASTQGAGTEAFF.

This clonotype was counted at least ten times. The rearrangement joins TRBV9 to TRBJ2-5; 8 bases are shared with TRBD1. Germline CDR1 reads SGDLS; CDR2 reads YYNGEE. The CDR3 totals 15 residues. V gave up 2 bases and J gave up 4 bases; unmatched junction bases: 7. The CDR3 DNA sequence: TGTGCCAGCAGCGTCCGGGACAGGCAGGGAGAGACCCAGTACTTC. Translating gives CASSVRDRQGETQYF.

The rearrangement links TRBV12-3 or TRBV12-4 to TRBJ1-1, with unresolved D. The CDR3 consists of 15 residues. The V and J ends lost 2 bases and 3 bases respectively, with 13 bases between them. The CDR3 DNA follows: TGTGCCAGCAGTTTATCGGGCCGGTACGACACTGAAGCTTTCTTT. This gives the protein CASSLSGRYDTEAFF.

The rearrangement links TRBV6-1 to TRBJ1-1, with no clear D. Between the trimmed V and J ends, which lost 10 bases and 2 bases, there was a span of 14 bases. The CDR3 is 13 amino acids. In germline, CDR1 is MNHNS, CDR2 SASEGT. DNA for the CDR3: TGTGCCACCCGCCACCAGTCCAACACTGAAGCTTTCTTT. This gives the protein CATRHQSNTEAFF.

V and J are TRBV20-1 and TRBJ1-6; D is unclear. The CDR3 runs to 9 residues. Trimming took off 5 bases at V and 10 bases at J, with 3 bases between the two ends. Germline loops: CDR1 DFQATT, CDR2 SNEGSKA (reference sequence). The CDR3 nucleotides read TGCAGTGCTTCCTCACCCCTCCACTTT. As protein: CSASSPLHF.

This clonotype has at least ten counts. The chain carries TRBV7-9 and TRBJ2-2; 7 bases align to TRBD2. The CDR3 runs to 16 residues. J gave up 4 bases and V 5 bases, and 10 bases lay outside the gene matches. The germline V gene has CDR1 SEHNR and CDR2 FQNEAQ (reference sequence). CDR3 in DNA: TGTGCCAGCAGCCCCGCGGGAGCGGTTAGCACCGGGGAGCTGTTTTTT. Its protein is CASSPAGAVSTGELFF.

V is TRBV6-1 and J is TRBJ1-2; D is undetermined. This CDR3 comprises 12 residues. The V end was cut by 6 bases, the J end by 12 bases, with 17 bases between. From germline, CDR1 is MNHNS and CDR2 SASEGT. This CDR3 is CASSPDRNYHTF. The CDR3 DNA reads TGTGCCAGCAGCCCCGACCGAAACTACCACACCTTC.

The chain links TRBV6-4 to TRBJ2-3; TRBD2 matches at 8 bases. This CDR3 comprises 20 residues. Looked up from germline, CDR1 is MRHNA and CDR2 is SNTAGT. J lost 2 bases, V lost 5 bases, and 21 bases had no gene match. CDR3 DNA: TGTGCCAGCAGTCGCGCCGGGACTAGTCTTAAGCAAAGGCCCACAGATACGCAGTATTTT. Amino acid sequence: CASSRAGTSLKQRPTDTQYF.

This clonotype was observed many times. The V and J genes are TRBV19 and TRBJ1-1, with no clear D. The CDR3 sequence is 15 residues long. Trimming stripped 3 bases from V and 1 base from J, with 12 bases between. Germline CDR1 is LNHDA and CDR2 is SQIVND (reference sequence). In nucleotides, the CDR3 is TGTGCCAGTAGTATTAACCGCCTGACGAACACTGAAGCTTTCTTT. Amino acid sequence: CASSINRLTNTEAFF.

In its sample, this clonotype was seen many times. The DNA of the CDR3 is TGTGCCAGCAGTTACGAATACGACAGTCGGGAGACCCAGTACTTC. Protein sequence: CASSYEYDSRETQYF. This chain joins TRBV6-2 or TRBV6-3 and TRBJ2-5; the D gene is possibly TRBD1 (5 bases). Germline V lookup: CDR1 MNHEY, CDR2 SVGEGT. This CDR3 region has 15 residues. V was cut by 2 bases and J by 5 bases, with 15 bases left in between.

This chain uses TRBV12-3 or TRBV12-4 with TRBJ1-5; D gene ambiguous. The CDR3 is 13 residues long. Trimming pared 1 base from V and 5 bases from J, leaving 6 bases between. This CDR3 is CASSLGLDQPQHF. CDR3 in DNA: TGTGCCAGCAGTTTAGGGTTGGATCAGCCCCAGCATTTT.

This clonotype appeared many times. The chain joins TRBV11-1 to TRBJ2-7; TRBD2 matches 10 bases. With 1 base clipped from V and 5 bases from J, the junction kept 5 bases outside the gene matches. The CDR3 spans 15 residues. Germline CDR1 and CDR2: SGHAT and FQDESV (reference sequence). The CDR3 region is CASSLGASGSHEQYF. The CDR3 DNA sequence: TGTGCCAGCAGCTTAGGGGCTAGCGGGAGCCACGAGCAGTACTTC.

The chain carries TRBV6-2 or TRBV6-3 and TRBJ2-7; 9 bases map to TRBD2. CDR1 is MNHEY, CDR2 SVGEGT, per germline. V lost 2 bases and J lost 5; bases outside the gene matches: 4. The CDR3 covers 14 residues. CDR3 residues: CASSYLRTSDEQYF. CDR3 nucleotides: TGTGCCAGCAGTTACCTCCGGACTAGCGACGAGCAGTACTTC.

The CDR3 protein is CASSLGGAVNTEAFF. The CDR3 bases are TGTGCCAGCAGCTTGGGGGGCGCGGTGAACACTGAAGCTTTCTTT. The chain joins TRBV7-2 to TRBJ1-1, with D possibly matching TRBD1 (6 bases). Germline CDR1 SGHTA, CDR2 FQGNSA. The CDR3 loop spans 15 amino acids. V gave up 3 bases and J gave up 0 bases, with 11 bases separating them.

This clonotype was seen many times. V gene TRBV4-1 combines with J gene TRBJ2-7, with a possible D match to TRBD1 (6 bases). The ends were cut back, 3 bases at V and 7 bases at J, with 19 bases in the middle. CDR1 MGHRA and CDR2 YSYEKL come from the germline V gene. This CDR3 is built from 15 residues. CDR3 DNA: TGCGCCAGCAGCCAGCCCGGGACATTATCTGGGGAGCAGTACTTC. Amino acid sequence: CASSQPGTLSGEQYF.

This clonotype was counted many times. The chain links TRBV6-5 to TRBJ2-7, with D perhaps being TRBD1 or TRBD2 (6 bases each). Germline V gives CDR1 MNHEY, CDR2 SVGAGI. Deletions cut 2 bases from V and 6 bases from J, with 14 bases between. The CDR3 runs to 14 residues. The CDR3 coding sequence is TGTGCCAGCAGTTACCAAATCGGGGGCGGCGAGCAGTACTTC. As protein: CASSYQIGGGEQYF.

Ten or more counts support this clonotype. V gene TRBV28 combines with J gene TRBJ2-5, with 8 bases that match TRBD1. The trim removed 11 bases at V and 5 bases at J, leaving 19 bases unmatched. Looked up from germline, CDR1 is MDHEN and CDR2 is SYDVKM. This CDR3 has 16 residues. As DNA, the CDR3 is TGTGCCTCCCACCCCCTAGGCCAGGGGGCAGGGGAGACCCAGTACTTC. Residues: CASHPLGQGAGETQYF.

This clonotype showed up many times. The genes are TRBV18 and TRBJ2-5; D is ambiguous. The ends were cut back, 0 bases at V and 2 bases at J, with 10 bases in the middle. The CDR3 runs to 15 residues. Germline lookup yields CDR1 KGHSH and CDR2 LQKENI. This CDR3 is CASSPPQDYQETQYF. CDR3 nucleotides: TGTGCCAGCTCACCACCTCAAGATTATCAAGAGACCCAGTACTTC.